This T cell receptor (beta chain) was profiled in a study of metastatic and nonmetastatic thyroid tumors. Findings of the study overall: Significantly higher TCR beta diversity was reportedly seen in malignant thyroid tumors than benign nodules, in blood and tumor.

In the source study's methods: The distant-metastasis classifier for papillary thyroid cancer was built from CDR3 differences across clinicopathological groups. With MiXCR, TCRdb called clones anew from the PCR reads. TCRdb's processing, not the authors', yielded these V and J calls. The sample yields fewer than 13,000 clones, 25% to 35% seen once. This clone was counted only a few times. Its target is unknown. The CDR3 spans 15 residues. J gave up 3 bases and V 5 bases, and 5 bases lay outside the gene matches. Germline V gene data show CDR1 as MNHEY and CDR2 as SVGEGT. Patients were all untreated before their thyroid surgery.

The clonotype originates from a male donor with papillary thyroid cancer or a benign thyroid nodule (not recorded which). Some clones in this sample may be carry-over from other donors' samples. Sequencing input: tumor tissue. The chain has TRBV6-2 or TRBV6-3 and TRBJ2-2, with TRBD1 matching 8 bases. Written as DNA, the CDR3 is TGTGCCAGCAGTAACAGGGGGTTGGACACCGGGGAGCTGTTTTTT. It encodes CASSNRGLDTGELFF.